This TCR beta chain emerged from a study of neoadjuvant anti-PD-1 for oral cavity cancer. Study information: Most patients had three to four biweekly doses of 3 mg/kg nivolumab before resection.

Germline-derived CDR1 and CDR2 are SGHNT and YYREEE (reference sequence). With 6 bases clipped from V and 2 bases from J, the junction kept 13 bases outside the gene matches. This CDR3 is 16 amino acids long. Time point in this sample: after neoadjuvant nivolumab, at surgical resection. TCRdb keeps only in-frame clones here, not all; method: immunoSEQ multiplex PCR. The sample has about 10,000 clones; approximately 59% are singletons. The rearrangement uses TRBV5-4 and TRBJ2-5; 7 nucleotides align to TRBD2. The sequence came from a person aged 35-79 years with oral cavity squamous cell carcinoma. This material consisted of PBMCs, taken after nivolumab (anti-PD-1) treatment. The CDR3 DNA is TGTGCCAGCACCTTAGGGAGGGGTGGCCCACAAGAGACCCAGTACTTC. Protein: CASTLGRGGPQETQYF.